The 27 T cell receptor beta chains listed next were all sequenced from one sample in a study of blood T cell repertoires in COVID-19. Only in-frame clones appear in the TCRdb table, and some are missing; sequencing was by immunoSEQ multiplex PCR. Found here are over 95,000 clones, around nine tenths of them singletons; the top ten hold 19%. The sample was peripheral blood. Source of these receptors: a human donor with acute or convalescent COVID-19. The donor label of this sample is uncertain.

The genes are TRBV7-2 and TRBJ1-1, with 8 positions matching TRBD1. Germline values: CDR1 SGHTA, CDR2 FQGNSA. The length of the CDR3 is 14 residues. V lost 5 bases to trimming and J lost 4 bases; unmatched junction nucleotides: 6. This CDR3 reads CASSPGQVFTEAFF. The CDR3 nucleotides read TGTGCCAGCAGCCCGGGACAGGTCTTCACTGAAGCTTTCTTT.

This chain joins TRBV10-3 and TRBJ1-1; D remains ambiguous. V lost 10 bases, J lost 4 bases, and 16 bases lay in between. CDR1 and CDR2 (germline): ENHRY, SYGVKD. The CDR3 spans 13 residues. In DNA form, the CDR3 reads TGTGCCACCGCGGGGATAGGTGGCACTGAAGCTTTCTTT. Encoded protein: CATAGIGGTEAFF.

This chain connects TRBV5-1 to TRBJ2-1, with 11 positions matching TRBD2. The CDR3 length is 15 residues. V was pared by 3 bases and J by 8 bases, with 7 bases of the junction left unmatched. Germline lookup yields CDR1 SGHRS and CDR2 YFSETQ. The CDR3 loop is CASSYSGGASYEQFF. The CDR3 DNA sequence: TGCGCCAGCAGCTATAGCGGGGGGGCTTCCTATGAGCAGTTCTTC.

Written as DNA, the CDR3 is TGTGCCAGCAGCCTAGACAGGCACGCGAACACCGGGGAGCTGTTTTTT. Amino acid sequence: CASSLDRHANTGELFF. The chain has TRBV7-8 and TRBJ2-2; a possible D gene is TRBD1 (6 bases). There are 16 residues in the CDR3. Between the trimmed V and J ends, which lost 5 bases and 0 bases, there was a span of 13 bases. Looked up from germline, CDR1 is SGHVS and CDR2 is FQNEAQ. Drawing the rest from reference TRBV7-8 and TRBJ2-2, the complete variable domain is GAGVSQSPRYKVAKRGQDVALRCDPISGHVSLFWYQQALGQGPEFLTYFQNEAQLDKSGLPSDRFFAERPEGSVSTLKIQRTQQEDSAVYLCASSLDRHANTGELFFGEGSRLTVL.

This clone was seen a single time. The V gene is TRBV5-1, the J gene TRBJ1-1, with D possibly TRBD1 on 5 matching bases. The CDR3 consists of 13 residues. The V end lost 4 bases, the J end lost 1 base, and 8 bases lay between the germline ends. The germline V gene encodes CDR1 SGHRS and CDR2 YFSETQ. CDR3 nucleotides: TGCGCCAGCAGCCAAGGACAGAACACTGAAGCTTTCTTT. Translating it yields CASSQGQNTEAFF.

This clone has just one count. The CDR3: CASSQEPGTNTGELFF. CDR3 nucleotide sequence: TGTGCCAGCAGCCAAGAGCCGGGGACGAACACCGGGGAGCTGTTTTTT. The chain recombines TRBV4-2 with TRBJ2-2; perhaps TRBD2 as D (5 bases). Germline V lookup: CDR1 LGHNA, CDR2 YNFKEQ. V gave up 0 bases and J gave up 0 bases, with 8 bases separating them. The CDR3 covers 16 residues.

This clone was seen a handful of times. The J gene is TRBJ2-7, the V gene TRBV30, with TRBD1 identical over 8 bases. Germline lookup yields CDR1 GTSNPN and CDR2 SVGIG (reference sequence). This CDR3 is built from 14 residues. J was trimmed by 6 bases and V by 5 bases; bases with no gene match: 12. CDR3 sequence: CAWQPPDRDGEQYF. The DNA of the CDR3 is TGTGCCTGGCAACCACCGGACAGGGACGGCGAGCAGTACTTC. The variable domain in full, completed from reference TRBV30 and TRBJ2-7, reads SQTIHQWPATLVQPVGSPLSLECTVEGTSNPNLYWYRQAAGRGLQLLFYSVGIGQISSEVPQNLSASRPQDRQFILSSKKLLLSDSGFYLCAWQPPDRDGEQYFGPGTRLTVT.

The chain uses TRBV4-3 and TRBJ1-2; no firm D call. Germline values: CDR1 LGHNA, CDR2 YSLEER. The CDR3 is made up of 16 amino acids. V gave up 3 bases and J gave up 5 bases, with 19 bases separating them. CDR3 region: CASSHGFSNGGYGYTF. In DNA, the CDR3 is TGCGCCAGCAGCCACGGGTTTTCGAACGGAGGTTATGGCTACACCTTC.

This clone occurred once. This sequence joins TRBV3-1 (or the pseudogene TRBV3-2) and TRBJ1-2; D is uncertain. V was clipped by 0 bases and J by 4 bases, with 12 bases between them. The CDR3 totals 15 residues. Germline V CDR1 and CDR2: LGHDT, YNNKEL (reference sequence). In DNA form, the CDR3 reads TGTGCCAGCAGCCAAGATTGGAGAGGAGTCTATGGCTACACCTTC. Translation: CASSQDWRGVYGYTF.

The sample holds a few counts of this clone. V and J are TRBV5-4 and TRBJ1-1; the match to TRBD1 covers 8 bases. The CDR3 is 17 amino acids. The junction had 10 bases not matched to a gene; V was cut back by 3 bases and J by 0 bases. Germline V gives CDR1 SGHNT, CDR2 YYREEE (reference sequence). The chain's CDR3 is CASSWVRDRYMNTEAFF. In nucleotides, the CDR3 is TGTGCCAGCAGCTGGGTCCGGGACAGGTACATGAACACTGAAGCTTTCTTT.

This chain uses TRBV4-2 with TRBJ2-7; TRBD1 might be the D (6 bases). The length of the CDR3 is 16 residues. Germline V lookup: CDR1 LGHNA, CDR2 YNFKEQ. Trimming stripped 0 bases from V and 1 base from J, with 13 bases between. CDR3 bases: TGTGCCAGCAGCCAAGAATGGAAACAGGGTTCCTACGAGCAGTACTTC. Amino acids: CASSQEWKQGSYEQYF.

This chain uses TRBV29-1 with TRBJ1-5, with 8 bases identical to TRBD1. J lost 3 bases, V lost 4 bases, and 5 bases had no gene match. CDR1 SQVTM and CDR2 ANQGSEA come from the germline V gene. The CDR3 has 14 residues. The DNA of the CDR3 is TGCAGCGTTGCGGGACAGGACCCCAATCAGCCCCAGCATTTT. Its protein product is CSVAGQDPNQPQHF.

The rearrangement uses TRBV28 and TRBJ2-5, with a tentative D call TRBD2 (6 bases). This CDR3 has 13 residues. V shed 11 bases and J shed 0 bases, with 13 bases lying between them. Germline lookup yields CDR1 MDHEN and CDR2 SYDVKM. Here the CDR3 reads CAGSSGYQETQYF. In DNA form, the CDR3 reads TGTGCCGGGAGTAGCGGATACCAAGAGACCCAGTACTTC.

This chain connects TRBV11-2 to TRBJ1-2; 10 bases line up with TRBD1. After removal of 1 base from V and 6 bases from J, the junction contained 5 bases not matched to a gene. Germline CDR1 is SGHAT and CDR2 is FQNNGV. This CDR3 comprises 15 residues. CDR3 amino acids: CASSLGEDRGDGYTF. The CDR3 bases are TGTGCCAGCAGCTTAGGGGAGGACAGGGGGGATGGCTACACCTTC.

The J gene is TRBJ1-2, the V gene TRBV28, with a tentative D call TRBD1 (5 bases). Per germline, CDR1 MDHEN and CDR2 SYDVKM. This CDR3 has 13 amino acids. Trimming cost V 8 bases and J 8 bases, with 18 bases left between them. The CDR3 region is CASYNMQGRGYTF. Here the CDR3 DNA reads TGTGCCAGCTACAACATGCAGGGTAGGGGCTACACCTTC.

Comments on this clone: Mismatch with germline at one junction end may stem from a read error. The chain carries TRBV29-1 and TRBJ1-2, with a tentative D call TRBD1 (6 bases). Germline CDR1 reads SQVTM; CDR2 reads ANQGSEA. The CDR3 runs 11 residues. CDR3 region: CSVGGQSEGAF. DNA of the CDR3: TGCAGCGTTGGTGGACAGTCGGAAGGCGCCTTC.

This chain uses TRBV5-8 with TRBJ1-6; unclear D gene. The V end lost 1 base, the J end lost 8 bases, and 13 bases lay between the germline ends. The CDR3 runs 15 residues. The V gene's germline CDR1 is SGHTS and CDR2 YDEGEE. The CDR3 sequence is CASSLRIRRHSPLHF. In DNA, the CDR3 is TGTGCCAGCAGCTTGCGGATAAGGCGGCATTCACCCCTCCACTTT.

The rearrangement links TRBV3-1 (or the pseudogene TRBV3-2) to TRBJ2-1; TRBD2 matches at 10 bases. CDR1 LGHDT and CDR2 YNNKEL come from the germline V gene (reference sequence). Germline trimming cut 4 bases from V and 6 bases from J; bases unmatched to any gene: 12. The CDR3 is made up of 17 amino acids. The DNA of the CDR3 is TGTGCCAGCAGCCTTGCTCCCCAGCGGGGGGGGTTCAATGAGCAGTTCTTC. Its protein product is CASSLAPQRGGFNEQFF.

The gene calls are TRBV2 and TRBJ1-3; a weak D match, TRBD1 (5 bases). CDR1 SNHLY and CDR2 FYNNEI come from the germline V gene. The CDR3 runs to 14 residues. Trimming left V 6 bases short and J 3 bases short, with 12 bases between. CDR3: CASSAQGRGNTIYF. DNA for the CDR3: TGTGCCAGCAGCGCTCAGGGCCGTGGAAACACCATATATTTT.

The chain carries TRBV19 and TRBJ2-7, with a possible D match to TRBD2 (5 bases). The V end lost 5 bases, the J end lost 5 bases, and 19 bases lay between the germline ends. CDR3 size: 15 residues. From germline, CDR1 is LNHDA and CDR2 SQIVND (reference sequence). Here the CDR3 reads CASSPSGTSFHEQYF. The CDR3 DNA reads as TGTGCCAGTAGTCCCTCCGGTACTAGTTTCCACGAGCAGTACTTC.

The chain carries TRBV10-3 and TRBJ2-1; D possibly corresponds to TRBD2 (5 bases). CDR3 size: 14 residues. The V and J ends lost 6 bases and 6 bases respectively, with 15 bases between them. Per the germline V gene, CDR1 is ENHRY and CDR2 is SYGVKD. The CDR3 DNA reads as TGTGCCATCAGACCGGTAGGCGGAGGCAATGAGCAGTTCTTC. Encoded protein: CAIRPVGGGNEQFF.

This clone was counted a few times. V and J are TRBV19 and TRBJ1-1; tentatively, D is TRBD1 (6 bases). Trimming left V 1 base short and J 1 base short, with 10 bases between. Germline CDR1 and CDR2: LNHDA and SQIVND (reference sequence). The CDR3 is made up of 15 amino acids. CDR3 in amino acids: CASSIARGGNTEAFF. The DNA for the CDR3 is TGTGCCAGTAGTATAGCGAGGGGGGGGAACACTGAAGCTTTCTTT.

V gene TRBV4-1 combines with J gene TRBJ1-6; the match to TRBD1 covers 9 bases. The junction had 8 bases not matched to a gene; V was cut back by 4 bases and J by 10 bases. Germline V gene lookup returns CDR1 MGHRA and CDR2 YSYEKL. This CDR3 is 15 amino acids long. In DNA form, the CDR3 reads TGCGCCAGCAGCCGGGACAGGGCGGTTGTCTCACCCCTCCACTTT. This translates into CASSRDRAVVSPLHF.

This clone was detected only once. The V gene is TRBV9, the J gene TRBJ2-1; 10 bases line up with TRBD2. This CDR3 has 16 amino acids. V dropped 1 base and J dropped 4; count of bases not matched to a gene: 5. CDR1 and CDR2 from the germline V gene are SGDLS and YYNGEE. CDR3 sequence: CASSVSTSGYYNEQFF. The CDR3 nucleotides read TGTGCCAGCAGCGTATCGACTAGCGGGTATTACAATGAGCAGTTCTTC.

The chain recombines TRBV5-1 with TRBJ2-2; a possible D gene is TRBD2 (5 bases). The CDR3 extends over 15 amino acids. Trimming removed 0 bases at V and 6 bases at J, with 12 bases between. The germline CDR1 and CDR2 sequences are SGHRS and YFSETQ. The CDR3 sequence: CASSLAGLLPGELFF. The DNA for the CDR3 is TGCGCCAGCAGCTTGGCCGGACTCCTCCCCGGGGAGCTGTTTTTT.

J is TRBJ2-3 and V is TRBV21-1; TRBD2 is the table's D call, not checked against the DNA. TRBV21-1 is labeled a pseudogene. The CDR3 runs 18 residues. The CDR3 DNA is TGTGCCAGCAGCAAACCTACTCGGAGGAGTAGGATGCAGGATACGCAGTATTTT. Its protein product is CASSKPTRRSRMQDTQYF.

V usage is TRBV4-1 and J usage is TRBJ1-5; D not resolved. CDR3 length: 15 residues. Trimming shortened V by 0 bases and J by 2 bases, and 8 bases separated the two germline ends. Germline assignment: CDR1 MGHRA and CDR2 YSYEKL. CDR3 sequence (DNA): TGCGCCAGCAGCCAAGACGGTCAAGGCAATCAGCCCCAGCATTTT. It is translated as CASSQDGQGNQPQHF.